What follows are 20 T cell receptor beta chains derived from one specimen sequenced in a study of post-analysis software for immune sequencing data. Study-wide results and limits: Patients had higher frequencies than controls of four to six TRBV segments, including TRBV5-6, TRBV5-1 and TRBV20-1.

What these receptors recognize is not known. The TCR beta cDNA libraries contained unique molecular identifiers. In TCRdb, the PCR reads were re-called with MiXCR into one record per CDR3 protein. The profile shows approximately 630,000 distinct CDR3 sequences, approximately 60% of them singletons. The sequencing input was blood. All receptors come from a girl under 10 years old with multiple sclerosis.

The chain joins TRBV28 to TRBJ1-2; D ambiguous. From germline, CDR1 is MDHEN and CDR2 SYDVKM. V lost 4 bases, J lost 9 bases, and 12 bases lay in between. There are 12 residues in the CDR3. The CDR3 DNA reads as TGTGCCAGCAGTTACGGCAATATGCGCTACACCTTC. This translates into CASSYGNMRYTF.

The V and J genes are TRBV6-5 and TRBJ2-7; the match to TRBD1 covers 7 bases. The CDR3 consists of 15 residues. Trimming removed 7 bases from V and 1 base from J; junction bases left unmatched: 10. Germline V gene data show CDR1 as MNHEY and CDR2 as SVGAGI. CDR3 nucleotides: TGTGCCAGCAAAAGGGGGAACAGGGGATCCTACGAGCAGTACTTC. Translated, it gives CASKRGNRGSYEQYF.

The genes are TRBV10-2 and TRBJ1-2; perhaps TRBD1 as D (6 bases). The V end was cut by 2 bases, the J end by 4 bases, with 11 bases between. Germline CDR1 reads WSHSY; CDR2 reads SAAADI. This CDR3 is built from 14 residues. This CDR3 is CASSEPGHSYGYTF. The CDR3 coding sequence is TGCGCCAGCAGTGAGCCGGGACATAGCTATGGCTACACCTTC.

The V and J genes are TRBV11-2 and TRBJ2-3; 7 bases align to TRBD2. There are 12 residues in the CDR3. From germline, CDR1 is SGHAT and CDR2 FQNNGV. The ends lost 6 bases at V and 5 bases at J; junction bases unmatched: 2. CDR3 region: CASRGRGDTQYF. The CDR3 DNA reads TGTGCCAGCAGGGGGAGGGGAGATACGCAGTATTTT.

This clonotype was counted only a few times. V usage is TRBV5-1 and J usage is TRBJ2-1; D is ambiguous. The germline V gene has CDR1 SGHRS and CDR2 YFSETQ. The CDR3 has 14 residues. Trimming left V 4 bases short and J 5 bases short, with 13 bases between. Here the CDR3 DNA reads TGCGCCAGCAGCCGCCGGGCAACTGACAATGAGCAGTTCTTC. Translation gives CASSRRATDNEQFF.

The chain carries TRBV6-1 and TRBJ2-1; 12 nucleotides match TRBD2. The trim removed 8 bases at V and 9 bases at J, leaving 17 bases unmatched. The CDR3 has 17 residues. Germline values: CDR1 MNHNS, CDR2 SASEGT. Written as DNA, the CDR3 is TGTGCCAGCGGGAGACCTCTAGCGGGAGGGCCTAACGGTGAGCAGTTCTTC. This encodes CASGRPLAGGPNGEQFF.

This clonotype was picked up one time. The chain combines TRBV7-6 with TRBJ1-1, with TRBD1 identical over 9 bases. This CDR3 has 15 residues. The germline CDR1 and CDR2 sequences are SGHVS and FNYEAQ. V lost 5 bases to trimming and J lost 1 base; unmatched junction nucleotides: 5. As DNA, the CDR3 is TGTGCCAGCAGCCCCCCACAGGGGGCGAACACTGAAGCTTTCTTT. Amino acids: CASSPPQGANTEAFF.

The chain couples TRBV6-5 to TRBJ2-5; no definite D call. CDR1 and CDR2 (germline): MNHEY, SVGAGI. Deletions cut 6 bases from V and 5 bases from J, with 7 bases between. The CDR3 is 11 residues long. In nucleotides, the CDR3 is TGTGCCAGCAGGATGAGGGAGACCCAGTACTTC. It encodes CASRMRETQYF.

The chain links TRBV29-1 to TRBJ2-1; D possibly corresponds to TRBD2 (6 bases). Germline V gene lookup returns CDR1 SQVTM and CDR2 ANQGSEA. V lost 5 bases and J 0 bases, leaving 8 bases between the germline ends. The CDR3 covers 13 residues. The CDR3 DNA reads TGCAGCGTTCGGAGGGCCTCCTACAATGAGCAGTTCTTC. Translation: CSVRRASYNEQFF.

Here the CDR3 reads CASSGTGYTF. The CDR3 DNA is TGTGCCAGCAGCGGGACAGGCTACACCTTC. The V and J genes are TRBV11-2 and TRBJ1-2, with D maybe TRBD1 (6 bases). CDR3 length: 10 amino acids. CDR1 and CDR2 from the germline V gene are SGHAT and FQNNGV. Between the trimmed V and J ends, which lost 5 bases and 8 bases, there was a span of 6 bases.

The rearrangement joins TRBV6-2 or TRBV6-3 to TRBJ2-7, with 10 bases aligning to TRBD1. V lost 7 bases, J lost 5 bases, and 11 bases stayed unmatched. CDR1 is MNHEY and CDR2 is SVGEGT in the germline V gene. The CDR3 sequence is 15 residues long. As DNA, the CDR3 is TGTGCCAGCACCAACCGGGACAGGGGCAACCACGAGCAGTACTTC. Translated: CASTNRDRGNHEQYF.

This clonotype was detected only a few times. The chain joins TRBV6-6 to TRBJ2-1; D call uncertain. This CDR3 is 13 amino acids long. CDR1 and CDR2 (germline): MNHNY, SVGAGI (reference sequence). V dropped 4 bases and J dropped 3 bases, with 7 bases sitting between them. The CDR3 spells CASSFDNYNEQFF. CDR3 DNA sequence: TGTGCCAGCAGTTTTGACAACTACAATGAGCAGTTCTTC.

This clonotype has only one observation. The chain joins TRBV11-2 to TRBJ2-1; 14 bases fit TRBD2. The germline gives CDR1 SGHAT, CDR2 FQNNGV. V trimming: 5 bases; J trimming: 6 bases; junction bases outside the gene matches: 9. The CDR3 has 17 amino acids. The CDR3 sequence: CASSINPGLAGVNEQFF. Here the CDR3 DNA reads TGTGCCAGCAGCATCAACCCGGGACTAGCGGGGGTCAATGAGCAGTTCTTC.

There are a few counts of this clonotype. CDR3 sequence (DNA): TGCGCCAGCAGCTTGGATCAGGGTCAACTGTTTTTT. Its protein is CASSLDQGQLFF. The chain carries TRBV5-1 and TRBJ1-4; TRBD1 might be the D (5 bases). This CDR3 has 12 amino acids. CDR1 and CDR2 from the germline V gene are SGHRS and YFSETQ. Deletions cut 0 bases from V and 12 bases from J, with 9 bases between.

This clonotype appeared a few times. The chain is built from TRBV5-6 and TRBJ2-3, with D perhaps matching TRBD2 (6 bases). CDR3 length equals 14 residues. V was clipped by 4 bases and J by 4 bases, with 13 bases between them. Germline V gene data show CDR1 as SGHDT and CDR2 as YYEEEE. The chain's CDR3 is CASSGWRDSDTQYF. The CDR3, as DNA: TGTGCCAGCAGCGGATGGAGGGACTCAGATACGCAGTATTTT.

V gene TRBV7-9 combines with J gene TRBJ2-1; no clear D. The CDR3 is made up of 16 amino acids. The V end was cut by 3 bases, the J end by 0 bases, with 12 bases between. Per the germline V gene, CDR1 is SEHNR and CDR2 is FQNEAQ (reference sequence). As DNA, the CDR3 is TGTGCCAGCAGCTTTAGGGCGGTCGTCTCCTACAATGAGCAGTTCTTC. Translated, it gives CASSFRAVVSYNEQFF.

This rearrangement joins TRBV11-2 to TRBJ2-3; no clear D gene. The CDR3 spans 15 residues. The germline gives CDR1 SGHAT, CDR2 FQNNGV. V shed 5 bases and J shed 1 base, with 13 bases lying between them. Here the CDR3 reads CASSPGQLGTDTQYF. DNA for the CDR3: TGTGCCAGCAGCCCCGGTCAGTTAGGCACAGATACGCAGTATTTT.

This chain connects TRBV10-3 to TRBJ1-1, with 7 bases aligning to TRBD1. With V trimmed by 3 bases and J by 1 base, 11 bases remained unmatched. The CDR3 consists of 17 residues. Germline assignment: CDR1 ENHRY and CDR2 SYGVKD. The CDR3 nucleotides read TGTGCCATCAGTGACAGACAGGGAGGTGTGTCGAACACTGAAGCTTTCTTT. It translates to CAISDRQGGVSNTEAFF.

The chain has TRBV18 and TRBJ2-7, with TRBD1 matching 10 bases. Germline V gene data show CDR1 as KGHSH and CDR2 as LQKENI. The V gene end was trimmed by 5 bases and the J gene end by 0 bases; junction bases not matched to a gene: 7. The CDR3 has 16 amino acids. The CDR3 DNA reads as TGTGCCAGCTCAGCGGGACAGGGGACTAACTCCTACGAGCAGTACTTC. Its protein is CASSAGQGTNSYEQYF.

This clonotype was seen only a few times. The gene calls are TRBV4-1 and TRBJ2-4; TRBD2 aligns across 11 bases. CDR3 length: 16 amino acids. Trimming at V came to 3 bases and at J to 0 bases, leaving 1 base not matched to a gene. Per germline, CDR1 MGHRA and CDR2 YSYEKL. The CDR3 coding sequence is TGCGCCAGCAGCCAGACTAGCGGGGTAGCCAAAAACATTCAGTACTTC. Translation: CASSQTSGVAKNIQYF.